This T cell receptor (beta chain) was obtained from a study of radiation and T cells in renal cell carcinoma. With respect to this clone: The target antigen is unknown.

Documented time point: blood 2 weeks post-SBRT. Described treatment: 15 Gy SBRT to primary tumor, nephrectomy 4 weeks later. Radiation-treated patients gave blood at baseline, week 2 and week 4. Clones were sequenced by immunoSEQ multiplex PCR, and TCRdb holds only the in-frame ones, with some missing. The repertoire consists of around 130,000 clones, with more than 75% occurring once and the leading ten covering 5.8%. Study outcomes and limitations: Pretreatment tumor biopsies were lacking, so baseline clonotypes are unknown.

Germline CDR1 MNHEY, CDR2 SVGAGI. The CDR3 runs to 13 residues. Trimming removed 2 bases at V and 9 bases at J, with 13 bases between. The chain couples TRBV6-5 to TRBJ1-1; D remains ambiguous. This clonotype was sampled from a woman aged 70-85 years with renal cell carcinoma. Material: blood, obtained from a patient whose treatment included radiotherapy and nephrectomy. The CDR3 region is CASSYGVVAKAFF. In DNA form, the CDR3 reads TGTGCCAGCAGTTACGGAGTGGTCGCTAAAGCTTTCTTT.